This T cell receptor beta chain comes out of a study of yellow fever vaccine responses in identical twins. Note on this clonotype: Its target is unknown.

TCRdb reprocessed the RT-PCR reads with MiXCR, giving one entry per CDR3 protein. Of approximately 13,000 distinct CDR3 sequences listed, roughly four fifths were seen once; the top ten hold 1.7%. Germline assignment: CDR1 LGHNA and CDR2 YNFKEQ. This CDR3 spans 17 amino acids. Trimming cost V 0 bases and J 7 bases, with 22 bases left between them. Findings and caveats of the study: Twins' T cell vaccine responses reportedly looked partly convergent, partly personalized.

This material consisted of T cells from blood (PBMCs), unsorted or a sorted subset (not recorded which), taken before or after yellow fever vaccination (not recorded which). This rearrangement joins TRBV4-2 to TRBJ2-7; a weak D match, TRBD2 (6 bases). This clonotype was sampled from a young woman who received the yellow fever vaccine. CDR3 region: CASSQDYSTRPSEEQYF. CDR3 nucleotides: TGTGCCAGCAGCCAAGATTATTCGACTAGGCCATCTGAGGAGCAGTACTTC.